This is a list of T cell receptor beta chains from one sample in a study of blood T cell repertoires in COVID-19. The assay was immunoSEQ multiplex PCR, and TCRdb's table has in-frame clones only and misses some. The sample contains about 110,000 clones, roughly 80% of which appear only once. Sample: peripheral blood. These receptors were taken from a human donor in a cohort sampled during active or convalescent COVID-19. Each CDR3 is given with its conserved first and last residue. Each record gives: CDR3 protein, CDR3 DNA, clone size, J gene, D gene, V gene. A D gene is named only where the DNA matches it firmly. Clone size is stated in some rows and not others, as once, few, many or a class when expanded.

CAINRHYGAEAFF	TGTGCCATTAACCGACACTACGGGGCTGAAGCTTTCTTT	.	TRBJ1-1	.	TRBV10-3
CAISRGPQETQYF	TGTGCCATCAGCAGGGGGCCCCAAGAGACCCAGTACTTC	.	TRBJ2-5	TRBD1	TRBV10-3
CASSSTRTGAKNIQYF	TGTGCCAGCAGCTCAACCCGGACAGGGGCCAAAAACATTCAGTACTTC	.	TRBJ2-4	TRBD1	TRBV9
CASSYSGQGRVFF	TGTGCCAGCAGTTACTCCGGACAGGGTCGTGTTTTCTTT	.	TRBJ1-1	TRBD1	TRBV6-2/TRBV6-3
CASGTIRTVQETQYF	TGTGCCAGCGGAACCATTAGGACAGTTCAAGAGACCCAGTACTTC	.	TRBJ2-5	.	TRBV21-1
CASRPRNQGAVDIQYF	TGTGCCAGCAGGCCCAGAAACCAGGGGGCGGTCGACATTCAGTACTTC	.	TRBJ2-4	TRBD1	TRBV6-6
CASSPRSTPQNTEAFF	TGTGCCAGCTCACCACGTTCAACCCCACAAAACACTGAAGCTTTCTTT	.	TRBJ1-1	.	TRBV18
CASSFRDSFNSPLHF	TGTGCCAGCAGCTTCCGGGACAGCTTTAATTCACCCCTCCACTTT	.	TRBJ1-6	TRBD1	TRBV9
CASSLAAAGPTNTGELFF	TGCGCCAGCAGCTTGGCGGCTGCGGGACCAACGAACACCGGGGAGCTGTTTTTT	few	TRBJ2-2	.	TRBV5-1
CASSIMGQGASYEQYF	TGTGCCAGTAGTATTATGGGACAGGGGGCTTCCTACGAGCAGTACTTC	.	TRBJ2-7	TRBD1	TRBV19
CASRLKVDRFLRNTGELFF	TGTGCCAGCAGACTTAAGGTCGACAGGTTCTTGAGGAACACCGGGGAGCTGTTTTTT	.	TRBJ2-2	.	TRBV11-2
CASSHPGTSLSLEQFF	TGCGCCAGCAGCCACCCCGGGACTAGCTTGTCTCTTGAGCAGTTCTTC	.	TRBJ2-1	TRBD2	TRBV4-1
CASSPPEDRPYGYTF	TGTGCCAGCTCACCACCGGAGGACAGACCCTATGGCTACACCTTC	.	TRBJ1-2	.	TRBV18
CASSRRGWGYGYTF	TGTGCCAGCAGCCGTCGGGGTTGGGGCTATGGCTACACCTTC	.	TRBJ1-2	.	TRBV6-5
CASSYRGGTEAFF	TGTGCCAGCAGCTACAGGGGGGGGACTGAAGCTTTCTTT	.	TRBJ1-1	TRBD1	TRBV11-2
CASTIRTGTIETQYF	TGTGCCAGTACCATCAGGACAGGAACCATCGAGACCCAGTACTTC	.	TRBJ2-5	TRBD1	TRBV19